This entry is about one TCR beta chain. The CDR3 consists of 15 residues. V gave up 5 bases and J gave up 4 bases, with 15 bases separating them. Per the germline V gene, CDR1 is MNHEY and CDR2 is SMNVEV (reference sequence). These data belong to a study of blood T cell repertoires in COVID-19. Study information: The United States, Italy and Spain provided the acute and convalescent COVID-19 samples.

As originally analysed: How many nucleated cells were present was estimated from reference gene primer amplification. Only in-frame clones appear in the TCRdb table, and some are missing; sequencing was by immunoSEQ multiplex PCR. The V and J calls and clone size were taken over from that table, and D and trimming were inferred from the DNA. There are around 52,000 clones in the sample; 82% occur only once, and about 22% lies in the top ten. This chain uses TRBV27 with TRBJ2-1; TRBD2 might be the D (5 bases). This TCR came from a woman aged 55-70 years with acute or convalescent COVID-19. Sample: peripheral blood. CDR3 sequence (DNA): TGTGCCAGCAGTGCCCCTGGAGGTGCTTACAATGAGCAGTTCTTC. This codes for CASSAPGGAYNEQFF.